This T cell receptor beta chain was recovered during a study of vaccination and CD4 T cells after COVID-19. Trimming stripped 5 bases from V and 6 bases from J, with 16 bases between. Germline V gives CDR1 LNHDA, CDR2 SQIVND (reference sequence). The CDR3 runs 14 residues. Regarding treatment: roughly 10-day PBMC culture with coronavirus spike peptide pools or control peptides (ViraFEST assay). Scientists ran DNA taken from cultured CD4+ T cells through the Oncomine TCR Beta short-read assay for sequencing. TCRdb itself ran the PCR reads through MiXCR, one entry per CDR3 protein. The sample carries roughly 19,000 distinct CDR3 sequences, approximately 53% recorded once. Concerning this clonotype itself: Its antigen is unidentified.

The sequence was collected from a human donor who had recovered from COVID-19. The chain carries TRBV19 and TRBJ1-2, with TRBD1 as a possible D gene (5 bases). Sequencing was done on a sample of CD4+ T cells from blood, cultured in vitro. The CDR3 spells CASSLASSRDGYTF. The CDR3 nucleotides read TGTGCCAGTAGTCTTGCGTCGTCCAGGGATGGCTACACCTTC.